This T cell receptor (beta chain) was documented in a study of CD8+ T cells in alopecia areata. Overall study results and limits: Scalp sample sequencing also detects resident alphabeta T cells of normal skin.

On this clone: Antigen unknown.

Treatment reported: oral pan-JAK inhibitor, 5-10 mg twice daily. The V gene's germline CDR1 is MNHNS and CDR2 SASEGT. Trimming stripped 6 bases from V and 1 base from J, with 6 bases between. The CDR3 sequence is 12 residues long. The sequencing template was cDNA reverse transcribed from extracted RNA. Sequencing was performed with immunoSEQ multiplex PCR; in TCRdb, only in-frame clones are kept and a portion is missing. The table has hundreds of thousands of clones, around two fifths seen once. The origin of this receptor is a human donor with alopecia areata. The V and J genes are TRBV6-1 and TRBJ1-1; D is possibly TRBD1 (6 bases). This specimen was CD4+ T cells sorted from blood, taken at approximately week 30, from a patient treated with tofacitinib. The chain's CDR3 is CASRGGNTEAFF. CDR3 nucleotide sequence: TGTGCCAGCAGAGGGGGGAACACTGAAGCTTTCTTT.